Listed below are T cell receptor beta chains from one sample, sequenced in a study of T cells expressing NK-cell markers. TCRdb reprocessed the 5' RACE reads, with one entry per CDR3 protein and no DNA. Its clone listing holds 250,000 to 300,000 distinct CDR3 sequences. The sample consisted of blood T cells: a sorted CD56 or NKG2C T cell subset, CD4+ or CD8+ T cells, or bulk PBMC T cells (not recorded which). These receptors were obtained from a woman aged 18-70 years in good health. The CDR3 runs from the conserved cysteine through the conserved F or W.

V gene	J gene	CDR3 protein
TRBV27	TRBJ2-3	CASSPRVRTDTQYF
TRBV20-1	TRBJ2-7	CSARDFGTSYEQYF
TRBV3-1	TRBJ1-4	CASSLSLGLGALNEKLFF
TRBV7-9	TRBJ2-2	CASSSFDSSAGELFF
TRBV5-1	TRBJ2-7	CASSRRGEKPYEQYF
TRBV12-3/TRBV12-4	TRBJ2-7	CASRLGDRAWAEQYF
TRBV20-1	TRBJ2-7	CSASRDTSYEQYF
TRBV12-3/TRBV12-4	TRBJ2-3	CASSAGQGRDTQYF
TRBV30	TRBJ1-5	CAWTRTGLNQPQHF
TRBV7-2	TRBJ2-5	CASSFSVRETQYF
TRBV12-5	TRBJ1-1	CASGFETGGEAFF
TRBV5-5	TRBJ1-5	CASSWTGHEATQHF
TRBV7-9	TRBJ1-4	CASSPTGQANEKLFF
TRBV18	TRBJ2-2	CASFRDYQNTGELFF
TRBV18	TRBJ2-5	CASSPPQLPRTQYF
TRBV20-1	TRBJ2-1	CSAFHRQLTYNEQFF
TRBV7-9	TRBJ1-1	CASSSPRPVATPEAFF
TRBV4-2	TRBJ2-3	CASSQEGTSSGPQYF
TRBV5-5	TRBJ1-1	CASSLGLGMNTEAFF
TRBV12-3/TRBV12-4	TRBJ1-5	CASSLPLRGGNQPQHF
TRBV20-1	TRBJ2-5	CSAGKRETQYF
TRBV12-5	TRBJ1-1	CASGLVVGDPPVEAFF
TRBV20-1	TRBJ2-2	CAGQLNTGELFF
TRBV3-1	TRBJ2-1	CASSRGRGFVGEQFF
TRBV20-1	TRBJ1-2	CSASKGTANYGYTF
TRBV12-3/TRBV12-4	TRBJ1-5	CASSLVGVTNQPQHF
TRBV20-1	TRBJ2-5	CSARVHGGVQETQYF
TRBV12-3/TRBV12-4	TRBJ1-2	CASSLRDRRGYTF
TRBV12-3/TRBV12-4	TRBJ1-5	CASSPRGNSNQPQHF
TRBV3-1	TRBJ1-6	CASRSKGRGAGNSPLHF
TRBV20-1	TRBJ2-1	CSAQNSGNEQFF
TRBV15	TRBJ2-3	CATPGGRTDTQYF
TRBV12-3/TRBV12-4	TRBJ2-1	CASRDRQGLSYNEQFF
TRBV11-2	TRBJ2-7	CASSLNPKNEQYF
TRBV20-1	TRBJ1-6	CSARPTGALHF
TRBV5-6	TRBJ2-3	CASSLGGDGTDTQYF
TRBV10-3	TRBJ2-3	CATSLGWADTQYF
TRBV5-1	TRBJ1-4	CASSPIGTAEKLFF
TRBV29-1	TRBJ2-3	CSVDRTSGSTDTQYF
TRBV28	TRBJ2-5	CASRLAGGAETQYF
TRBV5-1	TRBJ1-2	CASSPSDRGETF
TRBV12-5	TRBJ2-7	CASASQGYEQYF
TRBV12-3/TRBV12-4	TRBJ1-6	CASRGDRGPLHF
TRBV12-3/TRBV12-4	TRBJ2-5	CASSLDGLAEETQYF
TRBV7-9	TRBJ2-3	CASSYLSMTDTQYF
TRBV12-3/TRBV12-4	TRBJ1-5	CASTETGHQPQHF
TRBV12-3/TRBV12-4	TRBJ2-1	CASSLALAPYNEQFF
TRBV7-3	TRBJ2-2	CASSLTYRVDGGELFF
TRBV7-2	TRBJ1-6	CASSFRDRDSPLHF
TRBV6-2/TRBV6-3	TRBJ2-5	CASNGYQETQYF
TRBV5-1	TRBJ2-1	CASSLGLGDEQFF
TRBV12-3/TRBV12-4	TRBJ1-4	CASSFLQGAVEKLFF
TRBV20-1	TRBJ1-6	CSASGLNSYNSPLHF